This record concerns one T cell receptor beta chain sequence. The antigen is undetermined. This sample is drawn from a study of cytomegalovirus exposure and HLA in healthy donors. Study outcomes and limitations: Accounts indicate the classifier identified cytomegalovirus status with strong specificity and sensitivity. In an earlier analysis, about 87% or about 30%: the productive usage of most TCR beta V segments.

The study ran its PCR with 60 Vbeta and 13 Jbeta primers. Sequenced by immunoSEQ multiplex PCR; TCRdb stores in-frame clones only, minus some. This table holds around 230,000 clones, roughly 87% found once. Unmatched junction bases numbered 7, after V lost 5 bases and J lost 6 bases. The CDR3 runs to 15 residues. The germline V gene has CDR1 SGHTA and CDR2 FQGTGA. Sequences were obtained from PBMCs. This chain links TRBV7-3 with TRBJ2-2; 9 positions agree with TRBD2. This TCR derives from a man in his forties or fifties in good health and CMV-seropositive. The CDR3 nucleotides read TGTGCCAGCAGCCTCACGGGCGGGAGGGCCGGGGAGCTGTTTTTT. Its protein is CASSLTGGRAGELFF.